This is a list of T cell receptor beta chains from one sample in a study of T cell responses to AZD1222 COVID-19 vaccine. Libraries were prepared by immunoSEQ multiplex PCR; TCRdb keeps only in-frame clonotypes and omits some of them. The table records some 60,000 clones, about 74% of them present only once. The material sequenced was peripheral blood, taken 28 days after the second AZD1222 dose. Receptors were obtained from an adult who received the AZD1222 COVID-19 vaccine. The CDR3 runs from the conserved cysteine through the conserved F or W. Where a row states a size, it is once, few, many or the class of an expanded clone; other rows omit it.

TRBV15	TRBJ1-1	NA	CATSRDLGSGNTEAFF
TRBV6-4	TRBJ1-5	NA	CASRAEQGQPQHF
TRBV7-9	TRBJ2-2	few	CASSLDIGPGELFF
TRBV29-1	TRBJ2-2	NA	CSVAGDTGELFF
TRBV7-3	TRBJ2-1	NA	CASSLSRDSEQFF
TRBV24-1	TRBJ2-5	NA	CATGFQETQYF
TRBV6-5	TRBJ1-4	NA	CASSYDGQGPGEKLFF
TRBV18	TRBJ2-3	NA	CASSPVDALGTDTQYF
TRBV2	TRBJ2-3	NA	CASVRLDTSTDTQYF
TRBV7-9	TRBJ2-1	NA	CASRRGAGNEQFF
TRBV19	TRBJ1-4	NA	CASSIQGYGEKLFF
TRBV29-1	TRBJ2-3	NA	CSVEEGTRSTQYF
TRBV7-6	TRBJ1-2	few	CASSPQGGRRSGYTF
TRBV28	TRBJ1-1	NA	CASSGTWAFF
TRBV11-3	TRBJ1-1	NA	CASSLIRNTEAFF
TRBV2	TRBJ1-1	NA	CASSELGNWNTEAFF
TRBV3-1/TRBV3-2	TRBJ1-2	NA	CASSLGTSSGYGYTF
TRBV19	TRBJ1-4	NA	CASSPGGNEKLFF
TRBV27	TRBJ2-5	NA	CASKLRGSQETQYF
TRBV5-1	TRBJ2-7	NA	CASSLEGVAYEQYF
TRBV7-2	TRBJ1-6	NA	CASSPHQGDGSPLHF
TRBV19	TRBJ1-1	few	CASSTGTGWNTEAFF
TRBV28	TRBJ1-6	NA	CASSLFMPYNSPLHF
TRBV20-1	TRBJ2-3	NA	CSARTGNTQYF
TRBV24-1	TRBJ1-5	NA	CATSDAQGAIDQPQHF
TRBV7-2	TRBJ2-3	NA	CASSPHASGGGTDTQYF
TRBV20-1	TRBJ1-1	NA	CSAPRRHEAFF
TRBV28	TRBJ1-5	NA	CASRGAVTMYQPQHF
TRBV7-8	TRBJ2-3	NA	CASRGGADGGTQYF
TRBV4-1	TRBJ1-2	NA	CASSQDTPDSRGYTF
TRBV29-1	TRBJ2-7	NA	CRVGMRRPSSYEQYF
TRBV15	TRBJ1-4	NA	CATSRGQGAEKLFF
TRBV7-2	TRBJ1-2	NA	CASSIMGQGFNYGYTF
TRBV2	TRBJ1-2	many	CASTTPNGPNYGYTF
TRBV3-1/TRBV3-2	TRBJ2-7	NA	CASSQLAAGNEQYF
TRBV28	TRBJ1-5	NA	CASSSGLRSNQPQHF
TRBV3-1/TRBV3-2	TRBJ1-5	NA	CASSLGTGRNNQPQHF